This T cell receptor (beta chain) was recovered during a study of T cells in Graves' hyperthyroidism and ophthalmopathy. Study outcomes and limitations: Most clonotypes expanded in the thyroid (above 0.001) were also present in blood.

As to this clonotype: As yet, its antigen is unknown.

From RNA transcripts, TCR beta CDR3 regions were amplified. A set of HTBI primers served as the primers for a first-round RT-PCR of the TCR CDR3. TCRdb re-derived calls from the multiplex PCR reads in MiXCR, one entry per CDR3 protein. Among roughly 700,000 distinct CDR3 sequences listed, 14% were seen once. With V trimmed by 6 bases and J by 6 bases, 8 bases remained unmatched. CDR3 length: 14 residues. The germline gives CDR1 SGHTA, CDR2 FQGNSA. V and J are TRBV7-2 and TRBJ2-7; 10 nucleotides match TRBD2. The clonotype was recovered from a woman younger than 35 with Graves' hyperthyroidism. Input material: blood. The CDR3 loop reads CASRLAGENREQYF. CDR3 DNA: TGTGCCAGCAGGCTAGCGGGAGAGAATCGCGAGCAGTACTTC.